This T cell receptor beta chain was identified in a study of cytomegalovirus exposure and HLA in healthy donors. Worth noting for this clone: Its specificity is unknown.

The study ran its PCR with 60 Vbeta and 13 Jbeta primers. Some clones are missing from TCRdb's copy, which holds only in-frame ones; the method was immunoSEQ multiplex PCR. Its listing shows about 200,000 clones. This CDR3 is 14 amino acids long. The germline gives CDR1 SNHLY, CDR2 FYNNEI. V lost 6 bases, J lost 5 bases, and 7 bases stayed unmatched. Overall study findings and caveats: There were 150 to 200 TCR beta chains listed as cytomegalovirus-associated. Equally common other TCR beta chains were less clonally expanded than HLA-associated ones, a later analysis found. For cytomegalovirus status, the classifier reportedly gave diagnoses with high specificity and sensitivity.

The donors comprised healthy bone marrow donors. This TCR derives from a girl between 2 and 10 years old in good health and CMV-seropositive. The sample comprised PBMCs. This chain joins TRBV2 and TRBJ2-1, with 7 bases that match TRBD1. The CDR3 protein is CASRSQGTDNEQFF. The CDR3 bases are TGTGCCAGCAGGTCGCAAGGGACAGACAATGAGCAGTTCTTC.